The subject of this entry is one TCR beta chain. The antigen remains unidentified. Generated by immunoSEQ multiplex PCR, the TCRdb table keeps only in-frame clones and is missing some. Altogether hundreds of thousands of clones are present, roughly 96% being singletons, with the ten largest covering under 0.3%. Trimming took 2 bases from V and 1 from J, leaving 15 bases between them. This CDR3 comprises 16 residues. The germline V gene has CDR1 SGHRS and CDR2 YFSETQ. The data belong to a study of shared clonotypes between healthy human individuals. Turning to the study itself: CD8 memory received one plate per donor, CD8 naive two, CD4 memory three and CD4 naive three. Study observations and caveats: Compared with memory subsets, naive subsets generally had larger estimated richness. Sharing across four donors was highest in naive CD4 (around 5%) and lowest in memory CD8 (roughly 0.4%).

Naive CD8 cells comprised CD45RO-negative, CCR7-positively selected cells, excluding terminally differentiated effector memory CD45RA+ cells. The sequenced sample was naive CD8+ T cells sorted from blood. The genes are TRBV5-1 and TRBJ1-1; possibly TRBD1 for D (6 bases). The TCR comes from a man aged 25 to 40 in good health. CDR3 coding DNA: TGCGCCAGCAGCTTTAAAACAGGGATTTGGAACACTGAAGCTTTCTTT. Protein product: CASSFKTGIWNTEAFF.